This TCR beta chain was obtained from a study of CD8+ T cells in alopecia areata. Study-level points and caveats: Sharing of TCRs across patients appeared less clear than in mice, possibly for HLA-related reasons. Researchers report lesional scalp, most notably alopecia totalis/universalis, outstripped normal scalp in clonality.

Sequencing relied on a cDNA template that was reverse transcribed from extracted RNA. TCRdb keeps only in-frame clones here, not all; method: immunoSEQ multiplex PCR. The sample contains about 110,000 clones, approximately 59% of which appear only once. Details on this clone: Its antigen is undetermined.

V lost 0 bases to trimming and J lost 4 bases; unmatched junction nucleotides: 7. The CDR3 extends over 16 amino acids. The V gene's germline CDR1 is PRHDT and CDR2 FYEKMQ (reference sequence). The sample was CD8+ T cells sorted from blood. The chain has TRBV13 and TRBJ1-2; 8 bases map to TRBD1. The TCR sequence derives from a human donor in good health. CDR3 residues: CASSLGGPGQAYGYTF. The CDR3 region has the DNA TGTGCCAGCAGCTTAGGGGGACCGGGACAGGCCTATGGCTACACCTTC.